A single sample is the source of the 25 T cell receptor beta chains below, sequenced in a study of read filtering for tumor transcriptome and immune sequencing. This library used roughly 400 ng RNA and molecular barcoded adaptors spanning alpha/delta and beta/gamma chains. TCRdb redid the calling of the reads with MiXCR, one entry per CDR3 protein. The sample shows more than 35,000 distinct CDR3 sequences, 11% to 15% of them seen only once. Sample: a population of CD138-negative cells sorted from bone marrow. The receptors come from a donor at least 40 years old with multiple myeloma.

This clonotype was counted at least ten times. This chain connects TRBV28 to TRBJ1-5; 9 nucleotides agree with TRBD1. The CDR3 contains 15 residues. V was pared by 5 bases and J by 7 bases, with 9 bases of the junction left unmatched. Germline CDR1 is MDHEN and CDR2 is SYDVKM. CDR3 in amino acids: CASSTGTGFFQPQHF. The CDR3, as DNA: TGTGCCAGCAGTACCGGGACAGGGTTTTTCCAGCCCCAGCATTTT.

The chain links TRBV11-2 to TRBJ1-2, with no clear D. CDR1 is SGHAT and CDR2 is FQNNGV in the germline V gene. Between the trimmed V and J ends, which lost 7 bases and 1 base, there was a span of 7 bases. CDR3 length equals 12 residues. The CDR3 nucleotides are TGTGCCAGCAACATTAATAACTATGGCTACACCTTC. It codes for CASNINNYGYTF.

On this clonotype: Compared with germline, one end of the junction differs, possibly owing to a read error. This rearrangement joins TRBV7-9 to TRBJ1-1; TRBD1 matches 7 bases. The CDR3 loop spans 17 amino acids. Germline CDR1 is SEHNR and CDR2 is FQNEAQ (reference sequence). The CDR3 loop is CASSLARKGQLNTEAIF. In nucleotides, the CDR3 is TGTGCCAGCAGCTTAGCGCGTAAGGGACAGCTGAACACTGAAGCAATCTTT.

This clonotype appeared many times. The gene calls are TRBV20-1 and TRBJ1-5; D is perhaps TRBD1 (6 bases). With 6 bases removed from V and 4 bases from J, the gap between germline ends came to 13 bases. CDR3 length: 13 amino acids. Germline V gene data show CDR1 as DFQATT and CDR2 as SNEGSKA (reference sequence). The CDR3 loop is CSAQTGGNQPQHF. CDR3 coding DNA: TGCAGTGCGCAGACAGGAGGGAATCAGCCCCAGCATTTT.

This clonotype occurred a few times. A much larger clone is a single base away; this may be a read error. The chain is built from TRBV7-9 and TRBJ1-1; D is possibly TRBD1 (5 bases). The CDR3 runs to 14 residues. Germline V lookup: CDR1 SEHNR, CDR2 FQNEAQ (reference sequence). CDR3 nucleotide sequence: TGTGCCAGCAGCTTAACAGGCAAAAACACTGAAGCTTCCTTT. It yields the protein CASSLTGKNTEASF.

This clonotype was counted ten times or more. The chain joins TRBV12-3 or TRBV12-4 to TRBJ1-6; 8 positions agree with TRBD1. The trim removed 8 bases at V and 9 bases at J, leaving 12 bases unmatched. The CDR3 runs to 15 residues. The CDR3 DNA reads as TGTGCCAGCCAAAAGGAGACAGGGGCGAGTTCACCCCTCCACTTT. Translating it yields CASQKETGASSPLHF.

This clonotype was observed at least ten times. The CDR3 coding sequence is TGTGCCAGCAGCTCTTCACGGGACAAAGGGGTCTACGAGCAGTACTTC. Translated, it gives CASSSSRDKGVYEQYF. V usage is TRBV7-9 and J usage is TRBJ2-7, with D possibly TRBD1 on 6 matching bases. Trimming removed 4 bases from V and 3 bases from J, with 19 bases in between. The length of the CDR3 is 16 residues. Per the germline V gene, CDR1 is SEHNR and CDR2 is FQNEAQ (reference sequence).

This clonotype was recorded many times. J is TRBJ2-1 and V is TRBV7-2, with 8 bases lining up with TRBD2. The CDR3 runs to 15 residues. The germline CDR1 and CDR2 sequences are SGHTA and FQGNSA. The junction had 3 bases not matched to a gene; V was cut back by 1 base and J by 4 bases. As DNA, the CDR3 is TGTGCCAGCAGCTTAGGGGAGCGGGGGTACAATGAGCAGTTCTTC. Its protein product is CASSLGERGYNEQFF. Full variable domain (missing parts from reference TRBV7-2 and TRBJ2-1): GAGVSQSPSNKVTEKGKDVELRCDPISGHTALYWYRQSLGQGLEFLIYFQGNSAPDKSGLPSDRFSAERTGGSVSTLTIQRTQQEDSAVYLCASSLGERGYNEQFFGPGTRLTVL.

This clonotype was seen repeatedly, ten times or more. CDR3: CASSLAPMTYEQYF. The CDR3 DNA reads TGTGCCAGCAGCTTAGCGCCAATGACCTACGAGCAGTACTTC. The rearrangement uses TRBV11-2 and TRBJ2-7; D unresolved. V lost 1 base and J lost 2, with 9 bases in between. CDR1 and CDR2 (germline): SGHAT, FQNNGV. This CDR3 is built from 14 residues.

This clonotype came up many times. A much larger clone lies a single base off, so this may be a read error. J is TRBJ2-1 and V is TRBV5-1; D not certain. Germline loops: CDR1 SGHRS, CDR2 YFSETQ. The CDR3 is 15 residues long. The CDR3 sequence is CASSLDLSSYNEQSF. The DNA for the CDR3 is TGCGCCAGCAGCTTGGATTTGAGCTCCTACAATGAGCAGTCCTTC.

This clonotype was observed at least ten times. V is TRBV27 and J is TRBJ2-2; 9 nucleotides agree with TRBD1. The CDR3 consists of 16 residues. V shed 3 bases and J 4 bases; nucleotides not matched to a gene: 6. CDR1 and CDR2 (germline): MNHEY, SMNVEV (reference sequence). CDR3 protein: CASSLIQGAFTGELFF. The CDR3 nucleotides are TGTGCCAGCAGTTTGATACAGGGGGCCTTCACCGGGGAGCTGTTTTTT.

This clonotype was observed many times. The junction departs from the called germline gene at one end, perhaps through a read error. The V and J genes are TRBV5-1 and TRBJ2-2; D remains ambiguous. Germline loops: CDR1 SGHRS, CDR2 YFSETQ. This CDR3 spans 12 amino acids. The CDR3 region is CASSLVGGELFF. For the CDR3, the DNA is TGTGCCAGCAGTTTAGTGGGCGGGGAGCTGTTTTTT.

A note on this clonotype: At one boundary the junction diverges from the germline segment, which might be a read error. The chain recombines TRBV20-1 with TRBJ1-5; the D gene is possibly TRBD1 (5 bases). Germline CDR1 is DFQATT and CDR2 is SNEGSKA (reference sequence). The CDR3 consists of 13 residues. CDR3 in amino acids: CSASWLRGQSQHF. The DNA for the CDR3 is TGCAGTGCTAGTTGGCTAAGGGGTCAGTCCCAGCATTTT.

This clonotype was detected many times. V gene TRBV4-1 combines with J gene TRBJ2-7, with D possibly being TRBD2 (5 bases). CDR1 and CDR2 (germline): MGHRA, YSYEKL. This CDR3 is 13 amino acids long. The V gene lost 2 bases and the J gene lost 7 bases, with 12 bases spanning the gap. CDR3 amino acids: CASSQYGVVEQYF. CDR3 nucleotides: TGCGCCAGCAGCCAATACGGGGTAGTTGAGCAGTACTTC.

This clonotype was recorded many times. CDR3 residues: CSARSYHDGFTDTQYF. The DNA for the CDR3 is TGCAGTGCTAGATCCTACCATGACGGATTCACAGATACGCAGTATTTT. This rearrangement joins TRBV20-1 to TRBJ2-3; no reliable D call. Germline assignment: CDR1 DFQATT and CDR2 SNEGSKA (reference sequence). The CDR3 loop spans 16 amino acids. Trimming stripped 2 bases from V and 2 bases from J, with 17 bases between.

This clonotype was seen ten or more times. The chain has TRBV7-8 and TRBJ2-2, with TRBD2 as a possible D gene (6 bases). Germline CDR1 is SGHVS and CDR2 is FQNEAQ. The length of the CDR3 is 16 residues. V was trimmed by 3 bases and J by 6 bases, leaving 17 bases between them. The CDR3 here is CASSLDQPGLPGELFF. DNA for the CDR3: TGTGCCAGCAGCTTGGACCAACCGGGACTTCCCGGGGAGCTGTTTTTT.

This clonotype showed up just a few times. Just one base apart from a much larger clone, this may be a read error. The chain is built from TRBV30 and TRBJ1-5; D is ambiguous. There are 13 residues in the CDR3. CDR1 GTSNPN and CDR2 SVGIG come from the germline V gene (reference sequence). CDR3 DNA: TGTGCCAGGAGTGGTCAGGGCAATCAGCCCCAGCATTTT. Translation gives CARSGQGNQPQHF.

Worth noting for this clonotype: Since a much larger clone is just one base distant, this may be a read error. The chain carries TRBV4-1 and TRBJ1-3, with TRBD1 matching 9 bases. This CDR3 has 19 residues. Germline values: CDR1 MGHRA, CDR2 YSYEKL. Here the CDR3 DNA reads TGCGCCAGCAGCCAACCCCTGGGGACAGGGACCAGGTCTGGAAACACCATGTATTTT. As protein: CASSQPLGTGTRSGNTMYF.

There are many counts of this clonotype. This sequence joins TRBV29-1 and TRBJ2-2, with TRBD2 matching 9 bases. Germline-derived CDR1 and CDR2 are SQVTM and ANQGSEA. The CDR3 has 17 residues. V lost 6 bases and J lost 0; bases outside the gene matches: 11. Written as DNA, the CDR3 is TGCAGCGTCCCCTCATATGGCGGGGGGGCGAACACCGGGGAGCTGTTTTTT. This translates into CSVPSYGGGANTGELFF.

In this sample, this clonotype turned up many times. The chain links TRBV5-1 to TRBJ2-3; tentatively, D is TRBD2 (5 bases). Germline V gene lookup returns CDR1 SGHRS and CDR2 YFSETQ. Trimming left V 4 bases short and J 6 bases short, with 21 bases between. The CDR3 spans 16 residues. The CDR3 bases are TGCGCCAGCAGCCGCGAGGATATGAGGGCCGGGGATACGCAGTATTTT. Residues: CASSREDMRAGDTQYF.

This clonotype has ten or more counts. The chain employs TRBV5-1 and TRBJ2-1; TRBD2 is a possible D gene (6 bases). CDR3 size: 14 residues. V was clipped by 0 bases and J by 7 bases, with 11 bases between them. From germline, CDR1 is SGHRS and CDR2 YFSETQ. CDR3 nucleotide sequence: TGCGCCAGCAGCTTGGTGGCGGGGAATAATGAGCAGTTCTTC. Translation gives CASSLVAGNNEQFF.

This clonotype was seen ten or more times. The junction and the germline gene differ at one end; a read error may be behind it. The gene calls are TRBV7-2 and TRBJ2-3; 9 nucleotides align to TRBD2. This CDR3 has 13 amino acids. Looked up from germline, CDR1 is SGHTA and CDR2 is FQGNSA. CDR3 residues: CASSLAGRDTQYF. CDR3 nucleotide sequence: TGTGCCAGCAGCCTAGCGGGGAGAGATACGCAGTATTTT.

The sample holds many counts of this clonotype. The CDR3 region has the DNA TGCAGTGCTAGACTGGGACCGCACCAAGAGACCCAGTACTTC. Translated: CSARLGPHQETQYF. The rearrangement uses TRBV20-1 and TRBJ2-5; either TRBD1 or TRBD2 may supply D (5 bases each). The CDR3 length is 14 residues. Germline values: CDR1 DFQATT, CDR2 SNEGSKA (reference sequence). V was cut by 2 bases and J by 0 bases, with 10 bases left in between.

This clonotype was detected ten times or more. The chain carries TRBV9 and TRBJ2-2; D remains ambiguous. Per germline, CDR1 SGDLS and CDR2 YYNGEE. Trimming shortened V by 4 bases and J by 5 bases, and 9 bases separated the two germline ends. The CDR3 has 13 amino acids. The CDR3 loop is CASSSEGTGELFF. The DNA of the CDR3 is TGTGCCAGCAGCTCCGAAGGGACCGGGGAGCTGTTTTTT.

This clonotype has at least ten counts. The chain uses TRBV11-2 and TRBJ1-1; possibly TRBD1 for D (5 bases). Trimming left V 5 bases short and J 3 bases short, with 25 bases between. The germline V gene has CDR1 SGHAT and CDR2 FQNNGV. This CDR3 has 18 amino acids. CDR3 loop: CASSPNSGSRGEYTEAFF. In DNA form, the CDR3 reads TGTGCCAGCAGCCCCAACTCGGGGTCCAGAGGGGAGTACACTGAAGCTTTCTTT.